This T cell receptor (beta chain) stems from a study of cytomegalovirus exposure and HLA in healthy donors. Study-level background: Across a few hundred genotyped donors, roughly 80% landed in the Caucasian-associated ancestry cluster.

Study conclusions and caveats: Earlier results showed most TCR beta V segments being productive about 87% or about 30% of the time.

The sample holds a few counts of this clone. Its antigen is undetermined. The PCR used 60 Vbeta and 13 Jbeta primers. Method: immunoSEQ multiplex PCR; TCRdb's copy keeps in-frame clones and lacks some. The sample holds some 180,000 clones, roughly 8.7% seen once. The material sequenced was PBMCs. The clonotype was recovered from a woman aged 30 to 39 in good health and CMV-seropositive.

As DNA, the CDR3 is TGTGCCAGCAGCTTGGATTACAGCGGGAGAGGAGAAGAGACCCAGTACTTC. It is translated as CASSLDYSGRGEETQYF. V gene TRBV5-4 combines with J gene TRBJ2-5; 8 bases line up with TRBD2. This CDR3 has 17 amino acids. The trim removed 0 bases at V and 3 bases at J, leaving 10 bases unmatched. Germline V CDR1 and CDR2: SGHNT, YYREEE (reference sequence).